This T cell receptor beta chain was sequenced for a study of Graves' ophthalmopathy and Graves' hyperthyroidism. Points from the study as a whole: A model built from 13 signatures distinguished ophthalmopathy from stable hyperthyroidism with 87.88% sensitivity and around 78% specificity. The model's ophthalmopathy progression predictions had roughly 65% sensitivity and 72.22% specificity.

Exclusion criteria comprised other autoimmune diseases, uncontrolled infections, pregnancy or lactation in patients. For this clonotype: Its antigen remains unknown.

The study amplified TCR beta CDR3 regions using RNA transcripts. An opening RT-PCR round employed HTBI primers and preceded a second-round multiplex PCR. TCRdb reanalysed the multiplex PCR reads using MiXCR and keeps one entry per CDR3 protein. The data hold under 200,000 distinct CDR3 sequences, with under 40% observed a single time. The germline CDR1 and CDR2 sequences are MNHEY and SVGAGI. This CDR3 contains 15 residues. Trimming at V came to 2 bases and at J to 1 base, leaving 3 bases not matched to a gene. The chain combines TRBV6-5 with TRBJ2-5; 8 bases align to TRBD2. The sample consisted of peripheral blood. The sequence was obtained from a woman in her thirties or forties with Graves' ophthalmopathy. In nucleotides, the CDR3 is TGTGCCAGCAGTTACCGCAGCGGGAGCCAAGAGACCCAGTACTTC. Its translation: CASSYRSGSQETQYF.